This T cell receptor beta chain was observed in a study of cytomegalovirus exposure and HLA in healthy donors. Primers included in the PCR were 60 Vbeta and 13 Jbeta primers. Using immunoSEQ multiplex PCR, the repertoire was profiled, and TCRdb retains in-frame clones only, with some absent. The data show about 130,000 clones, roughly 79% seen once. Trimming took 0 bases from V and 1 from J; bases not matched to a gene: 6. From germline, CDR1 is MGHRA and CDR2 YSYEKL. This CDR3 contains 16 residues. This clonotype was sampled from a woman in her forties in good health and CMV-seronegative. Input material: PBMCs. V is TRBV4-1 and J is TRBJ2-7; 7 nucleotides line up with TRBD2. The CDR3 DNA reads TGCGCCAGCAGCCAAGATGATACAGCGGGGTCCTACGAGCAGTACTTC. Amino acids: CASSQDDTAGSYEQYF.